This TCR beta chain was documented in a study of blood T cell repertoires in COVID-19. About the study: Whether acute or convalescent, the COVID-19 samples came from the United States, Italy and Spain. Nucleic acid was either cDNA or gDNA, and it came from T cells, B-cell-depleted T cells, or PBMCs.

In the study's own analysis: Estimation of nucleated cell counts relied on the amplification of reference gene primers. The method was immunoSEQ multiplex PCR; TCRdb's version includes in-frame clones alone and lacks a portion of them. That table gives V, J and clone size, and the DNA gave D and trimming. The table lists 250,000 to 350,000 clones, roughly 83% of them singletons, with roughly 1.5% in the top ten. Seattle participants joined during active infection and were tracked over time. The receptor comes from a human donor with COVID-19, enrolled during active disease. The donor label of this sample is uncertain. The sample consisted of peripheral blood.

The chain's CDR3 is CASSEWGRRFQPQHF. The CDR3 coding sequence is TGTGCCAGCAGTGAATGGGGCCGGCGGTTTCAGCCCCAGCATTTT. The V call is TRBV6-1, the J call TRBJ1-5; D may be TRBD1 (5 bases). CDR1 and CDR2 (germline): MNHNS, SASEGT. The CDR3 is 15 residues long. Trimming shortened V by 2 bases and J by 6 bases, and 14 bases separated the two germline ends.